The TCR beta chain under discussion was sequenced for a study of blood T cells in healthy people across ages. For the second PCR, which ran for about 7 to 11 cycles, a sample-barcoded 5' primer and a J-beta primer mix were used. TCRdb independently ran MiXCR on the 5' RACE reads; one entry per CDR3 protein. The sample contains 650,000 to 1,000,000 distinct CDR3 sequences, 46% of which appear only once. This clonotype was seen more than once but under ten times. The CDR3 covers 14 residues. Per the germline V gene, CDR1 is MNHNY and CDR2 is SVGAGI (reference sequence). Trimming took off 2 bases at V and 2 bases at J, with 9 bases between the two ends.

The source material was blood. This chain joins TRBV6-6 and TRBJ2-5, with D uncertain. This clonotype was obtained from a man of 80 years or more in good health. CDR3 residues: CASSYAKQQETQYF. Here the CDR3 DNA reads TGTGCCAGCAGTTACGCGAAACAGCAAGAGACCCAGTACTTC.